This TCR beta chain was sequenced for a study of blood T cell repertoires in COVID-19. Whole-study context: The origin of the acute and convalescent COVID-19 samples was the United States, Italy and Spain. Sources were T cells, B-cell-depleted T cells, or PBMCs; the material itself was cDNA or gDNA.

As originally analysed: For nucleated cells, counts were estimated from reference gene primer amplification. Measured with immunoSEQ multiplex PCR; TCRdb has only the in-frame clones, and not every one. The D gene and trimming were derived from the DNA, and the V and J assignments and clone size from that table. The data show roughly 140,000 clones, 80% to 90% seen once. This TCR derives from a middle-aged woman with acute or convalescent COVID-19. Material for sequencing was peripheral blood.

For the CDR3, the DNA is TGTGCCAGCTCGGACTCGGACAGGGGGAATGAAAAACTGTTTTTT. Translating it yields CASSDSDRGNEKLFF. V and J are TRBV18 and TRBJ1-4, with 10 positions matching TRBD1. This CDR3 spans 15 amino acids. V lost 6 bases to trimming and J lost 5 bases; unmatched junction nucleotides: 6. Germline CDR1 is KGHSH and CDR2 is LQKENI.